This section outlines one T cell receptor (beta chain) sequence together with its context. Its antigen is still unknown. Germline assignment: CDR1 MNHNY and CDR2 SVGAGI (reference sequence). The CDR3 has 14 residues. The germline V and J ends were trimmed by 2 bases and 7 bases, with 12 bases remaining between them. The time point here: blood 2 weeks post-SBRT. Noted treatment: 15 Gy SBRT to primary tumor, nephrectomy 4 weeks later. Method: immunoSEQ multiplex PCR; TCRdb's copy keeps in-frame clones and lacks some. Of over 60,000 clones in the sample, roughly 79% were seen once. This specimen belongs to a study of radiation and T cells in renal cell carcinoma. Study-level results: From baseline, blood top tumor clonotypes peaked at 2 weeks post-radiation.

The specimen comprised blood, sampled from a patient whose treatment included radiotherapy and nephrectomy. The source is a man aged 55 to 69 with renal cell carcinoma. The rearrangement uses TRBV6-6 and TRBJ2-1, with D possibly matching TRBD1 (6 bases). The CDR3 region has the DNA TGTGCCAGCAGTTACGGTTATACAGGGAATGAGCAGTTCTTC. As protein: CASSYGYTGNEQFF.